The 27 T cell receptor beta chains below all came from one sample that was sequenced in a study of cytomegalovirus exposure and HLA in healthy donors. Libraries were prepared by immunoSEQ multiplex PCR; TCRdb keeps only in-frame clonotypes and omits some of them. The sample lists under 200,000 clones; more than 80% were seen once. The sequenced sample consisted of PBMCs. These receptor sequences come from a young woman in good health and CMV-seropositive.

This clone was seen a single time. The genes are TRBV29-1 and TRBJ2-1; 14 nucleotides align to TRBD2. Germline lookup yields CDR1 SQVTM and CDR2 ANQGSEA. The CDR3 is 15 amino acids. Trimming took 5 bases from V and 5 from J; bases not matched to a gene: 5. The CDR3 DNA is TGCAGCGTTCCAGGGACTAGCGGGAGTAACAATGAGCAGTTCTTC. Translated, it gives CSVPGTSGSNNEQFF.

The chain uses TRBV6-5 and TRBJ1-2, with no clear D. Germline V CDR1 and CDR2: MNHEY, SVGAGI. Trimming shortened V by 4 bases and J by 6 bases, and 12 bases separated the two germline ends. This CDR3 is 13 amino acids long. The CDR3 DNA reads TGTGCCAGCAGTTTCGGGTCACCACATGGCTACACCTTC. Translating gives CASSFGSPHGYTF.

This chain joins TRBV18 and TRBJ1-2; the D is unclear. V was clipped by 3 bases and J by 2 bases, with 10 bases between them. CDR1 and CDR2 from the germline V gene are KGHSH and LQKENI. The CDR3 extends over 14 amino acids. CDR3 nucleotide sequence: TGTGCCAGCTCACCCCGGGTCTTGAACTATGGCTACACCTTC. This translates into CASSPRVLNYGYTF.

The chain is built from TRBV11-2 and TRBJ2-3; no firm D call. Trimming removed 1 base at V and 3 bases at J, with 8 bases between. Germline CDR1 SGHAT, CDR2 FQNNGV. CDR3 length equals 14 residues. As DNA, the CDR3 is TGTGCCAGCAGCTTAGGAACTATGACAGATACGCAGTATTTT. It encodes CASSLGTMTDTQYF.

J is TRBJ2-2 and V is TRBV5-4; a weak D match, TRBD2 (6 bases). Germline CDR1 SGHNT, CDR2 YYREEE (reference sequence). Trimming pared 3 bases from V and 5 bases from J, leaving 14 bases between. The CDR3 has 15 amino acids. The CDR3 DNA reads TGTGCCAGCAGCTATGGACGGACTACAACCGGGGAGCTGTTTTTT. This encodes CASSYGRTTTGELFF. Combining the CDR3 with reference TRBV5-4 and TRBJ2-2 gives the whole variable domain ETGVTQSPTHLIKTRGQQVTLRCSSQSGHNTVSWYQQALGQGPQFIFQYYREEENGRGNFPPRFSGLQFPNYSSELNVNALELDDSALYLCASSYGRTTTGELFFGEGSRLTVL.

V and J are TRBV27 and TRBJ2-5, with a tentative D call TRBD1 (6 bases). Trimming removed 6 bases from V and 4 bases from J, with 24 bases in between. Germline CDR1 is MNHEY and CDR2 is SMNVEV (reference sequence). The CDR3 extends over 17 amino acids. The CDR3 loop reads CASSYGRGTNTGETQYF. In DNA, the CDR3 is TGTGCCAGCAGCTATGGCAGGGGCACCAACACCGGAGAGACCCAGTACTTC.

This clone was observed a few times. This sequence joins TRBV7-8 and TRBJ1-3, with a tentative D call TRBD1 (5 bases). V shed 2 bases and J shed 0 bases, with 11 bases lying between them. Germline CDR1 is SGHVS and CDR2 is FQNEAQ. The CDR3 extends over 16 amino acids. For the CDR3, the DNA is TGTGCCAGCAGCTTATGGGGGGAGAGCTCTGGAAACACCATATATTTT. This translates into CASSLWGESSGNTIYF.

The genes are TRBV15 and TRBJ2-7; D might be TRBD2 (5 bases). The CDR3 runs 16 residues. V lost 2 bases, J lost 2 bases, and 16 bases lay in between. The V gene's germline CDR1 is LNHNV and CDR2 YYDKDF (reference sequence). CDR3 region: CATSRSLASPTYEQYF. CDR3 coding DNA: TGTGCCACCAGCAGATCTCTAGCATCCCCCACCTACGAGCAGTACTTC.

The rearrangement joins TRBV7-8 to TRBJ2-1; the D gene is possibly TRBD2 (5 bases). The CDR3 sequence is 14 residues long. V dropped 2 bases and J dropped 7 bases, with 12 bases sitting between them. The germline V gene has CDR1 SGHVS and CDR2 FQNEAQ. The CDR3 DNA sequence: TGTGCCAGCAGCTTACCCGGACTGATAAATGAGCAGTTCTTC. Amino acids: CASSLPGLINEQFF.

This CDR3 reads CASRFEFLYSYEQYF. DNA of the CDR3: TGTGCCAGCAGGTTTGAGTTTCTTTACTCCTACGAGCAGTACTTC. The chain uses TRBV6-1 and TRBJ2-7, with D hard to call. Germline CDR1 and CDR2: MNHNS and SASEGT. The CDR3 has 15 amino acids. The V and J ends lost 6 bases and 0 bases respectively, with 15 bases between them.

The J gene is TRBJ1-4, the V gene TRBV21-1; TRBD1 is the table's D call, not checked against the DNA. TRBV21-1 is tagged as a pseudogene. This CDR3 spans 14 amino acids. Here the CDR3 reads CASRPDRGPEKLFF. CDR3 nucleotides: TGTGCCAGCAGACCTGACAGGGGACCTGAAAAACTGTTTTTT.

V usage is TRBV11-2 and J usage is TRBJ2-5, with TRBD2 matching 9 bases. The CDR3 consists of 15 residues. From germline, CDR1 is SGHAT and CDR2 FQNNGV. V was clipped by 1 base and J by 9 bases; unmatched bases: 9. CDR3 in DNA: TGTGCCAGCAGCTTAGTCGAGTTTGCTAGCGGGGCCCAGTACTTC. Translating it yields CASSLVEFASGAQYF.

This chain connects TRBV7-6 to TRBJ1-4; 8 nucleotides match TRBD1. This CDR3 has 14 amino acids. Trimming removed 5 bases from V and 5 bases from J; junction bases left unmatched: 4. The germline V gene has CDR1 SGHVS and CDR2 FNYEAQ. CDR3 residues: CASSPRQGNEKLFF. CDR3 in DNA: TGTGCCAGCAGCCCCAGACAGGGGAATGAAAAACTGTTTTTT.

The chain has TRBV30 and TRBJ1-2; a possible D gene is TRBD1 (5 bases). V was clipped by 0 bases and J by 11 bases, with 13 bases between them. Germline V CDR1 and CDR2: GTSNPN, SVGIG (reference sequence). The length of the CDR3 is 12 residues. The CDR3 region is CAWSVRLPGYTF. The CDR3 region has the DNA TGTGCCTGGAGTGTCCGACTCCCAGGGTACACCTTC. Based on the CDR3 plus reference TRBV30 and TRBJ1-2, the full variable domain is SQTIHQWPATLVQPVGSPLSLECTVEGTSNPNLYWYRQAAGRGLQLLFYSVGIGQISSEVPQNLSASRPQDRQFILSSKKLLLSDSGFYLCAWSVRLPGYTFGSGTRLTVV.

The rearrangement links TRBV6-6 to TRBJ2-3; the match to TRBD2 covers 7 bases. From germline, CDR1 is MNHNY and CDR2 SVGAGI (reference sequence). This CDR3 region has 15 residues. After removal of 6 bases from V and 2 bases from J, the junction contained 8 bases not matched to a gene. DNA of the CDR3: TGTGCCAGCAGACCGACGGGGGGTAACACAGATACGCAGTATTTT. Its protein is CASRPTGGNTDTQYF.

This rearrangement joins TRBV18 to TRBJ1-1; the match to TRBD1 covers 9 bases. The CDR3 covers 13 residues. The V gene's germline CDR1 is KGHSH and CDR2 LQKENI. J gave up 11 bases and V 2 bases, and 6 bases lay outside the gene matches. CDR3 bases: TGTGCCAGCTCACCAGGACAGGGGCGGGCGGCTTTCTTT. Translation gives CASSPGQGRAAFF.

This chain links TRBV5-6 with TRBJ2-1, with a tentative D call TRBD2 (5 bases). CDR3 size: 11 residues. The germline V gene has CDR1 SGHDT and CDR2 YYEEEE. V gave up 7 bases and J gave up 15 bases, with 17 bases separating them. CDR3 loop: CASQGRGFVFF. CDR3 DNA sequence: TGTGCCAGCCAAGGACGAGGGTTCGTGTTCTTC.

CDR3 amino acids: CASSPRGLVGFGEQFF. DNA for the CDR3: TGTGCCAGCAGCCCCCGCGGCCTAGTGGGTTTTGGTGAGCAGTTCTTC. The chain links TRBV11-1 to TRBJ2-1, with D hard to call. CDR1 is SGHAT, CDR2 FQDESV, per germline (reference sequence). V lost 5 bases to trimming and J lost 9 bases, with 23 bases between them. The CDR3 totals 16 residues. The full variable domain, completed using reference TRBV11-1 and TRBJ2-1, is EAEVAQSPRYKITEKSQAVAFWCDPISGHATLYWYRQILGQGPELLVQFQDESVVDDSQLPKDRFSAERLKGVDSTLKIQPAELGDSAMYLCASSPRGLVGFGEQFFGPGTRLTVL.

The rearrangement uses TRBV5-5 and TRBJ1-5, with TRBD1 identical over 7 bases. Germline-derived CDR1 and CDR2 are SGHKS and YYEKEE (reference sequence). J was trimmed by 2 bases and V by 4 bases; bases with no gene match: 12. The CDR3 has 17 amino acids. In DNA, the CDR3 is TGTGCCAGCAGCGAGGGGACAGTAAAAAACGGCAATCAGCCCCAGCATTTT. Translated, it gives CASSEGTVKNGNQPQHF. The full variable domain, in which reference TRBV5-5 and TRBJ1-5 provide the parts outside the CDR3, is DAGVTQSPTHLIKTRGQQVTLRCSPISGHKSVSWYQQVLGQGPQFIFQYYEKEERGRGNFPDRFSARQFPNYSSELNVNALLLGDSALYLCASSEGTVKNGNQPQHFGDGTRLSIL.

The V call is TRBV19, the J call TRBJ2-7, with D possibly TRBD1 on 6 matching bases. CDR1 is LNHDA, CDR2 SQIVND, per germline (reference sequence). The CDR3 consists of 13 residues. V gave up 4 bases and J gave up 6 bases, with 13 bases separating them. Here the CDR3 reads CASSKQGPGEQYF. The CDR3 coding sequence is TGTGCCAGTAGTAAACAGGGACCCGGCGAGCAGTACTTC. Full variable domain (rest looked up from reference TRBV19 and TRBJ2-7): DGGITQSPKYLFRKEGQNVTLSCEQNLNHDAMYWYRQDPGQGLRLIYYSQIVNDFQKGDIAEGYSVSREKKESFPLTVTSAQKNPTAFYLCASSKQGPGEQYFGPGTRLTVT.

The chain carries TRBV7-2 and TRBJ1-5; 12 nucleotides line up with TRBD1. CDR1 and CDR2 (germline): SGHTA, FQGNSA. J was trimmed by 2 bases and V by 5 bases; bases with no gene match: 1. CDR3 size: 15 residues. Here the CDR3 reads CASSRDRGRNQPQHF. CDR3 DNA: TGTGCCAGCAGCCGGGACAGGGGGCGCAATCAGCCCCAGCATTTT.

The chain is built from TRBV5-1 and TRBJ2-7; TRBD2 matches 10 bases. The germline CDR1 and CDR2 sequences are SGHRS and YFSETQ. The CDR3 is 18 residues long. With V trimmed by 0 bases and J by 9 bases, 18 bases remained unmatched. CDR3 in amino acids: CASSLALAGDLGRAGQYF. The DNA of the CDR3 is TGCGCCAGCAGCTTGGCCCTAGCGGGAGACCTTGGGAGAGCGGGGCAGTACTTC.

This chain uses TRBV29-1 with TRBJ2-2; 7 bases are shared with TRBD2. Germline V gene data show CDR1 as SQVTM and CDR2 as ANQGSEA. The V and J ends lost 4 bases and 2 bases, in that order; junction bases with no gene match: 7. The length of the CDR3 is 15 residues. This CDR3 reads CSVGSLAANTGELFF. CDR3 coding DNA: TGCAGCGTTGGTTCGCTAGCGGCCAACACCGGGGAGCTGTTTTTT.

The V call is TRBV15, the J call TRBJ2-7; D may be TRBD1 (5 bases). Looked up from germline, CDR1 is LNHNV and CDR2 is YYDKDF (reference sequence). V lost 1 base and J 2 bases, leaving 15 bases between the germline ends. The CDR3 is 16 amino acids. The CDR3 here is CATSRGWAGHPYEQYF. CDR3 sequence (DNA): TGTGCCACCAGCAGAGGATGGGCAGGGCATCCCTACGAGCAGTACTTC.

J is TRBJ2-7 and V is TRBV21-1; no DNA check was done on the table's D call, TRBD1. TRBV21-1 is a pseudogene segment. The CDR3 sequence is 16 residues long. CDR3 loop: CASSKVPGQGSYEQYF. The CDR3 DNA reads as TGTGCCAGCAGCAAAGTTCCAGGACAGGGCTCCTACGAGCAGTACTTC.

The chain has TRBV7-9 and TRBJ2-1; 14 bases match TRBD2. From germline, CDR1 is SEHNR and CDR2 FQNEAQ (reference sequence). CDR3 length equals 15 residues. V shed 5 bases and J 9 bases; nucleotides not matched to a gene: 6. Written as DNA, the CDR3 is TGTGCCAGCAGCCCTCGACTAGCGGGAGGGGGTGAGCAGTTCTTC. It translates to CASSPRLAGGGEQFF.

V usage is TRBV19 and J usage is TRBJ2-5; TRBD2 agrees at 11 bases. Germline CDR1 reads LNHDA; CDR2 reads SQIVND (reference sequence). Trimming took 1 base from V and 1 from J; bases not matched to a gene: 2. This CDR3 has 16 amino acids. CDR3 DNA sequence: TGTGCCAGTAGTATAGGACTAGCGGGGTTCCAAGAGACCCAGTACTTC. Translation: CASSIGLAGFQETQYF. The entire variable domain, with the rest obtained from reference TRBV19 and TRBJ2-5, is as follows: DGGITQSPKYLFRKEGQNVTLSCEQNLNHDAMYWYRQDPGQGLRLIYYSQIVNDFQKGDIAEGYSVSREKKESFPLTVTSAQKNPTAFYLCASSIGLAGFQETQYFGPGTRLLVL.